These 12 T cell receptor beta chains share one sample of origin, sequenced in a study of cytomegalovirus exposure and HLA in healthy donors. PCR used 60 Vbeta primers and 13 Jbeta primers. Profiling relied on immunoSEQ multiplex PCR, and the TCRdb table lists in-frame clones only, not all of them. The sample lists 90,000 to 100,000 clones, approximately 76% seen once, with roughly 19% in the top ten. The sample consisted of PBMCs. These receptors came from a woman aged 60 to 75 in good health and CMV-seropositive.

The rearrangement joins TRBV29-1 to TRBJ1-1, with 8 bases matching TRBD1. CDR1 and CDR2 from the germline V gene are SQVTM and ANQGSEA. CDR3 length: 15 amino acids. The V segment lost 6 bases and the J segment 9 bases; nucleotides outside the gene matches: 18. The CDR3, as DNA: TGCAGCGTCCGGGACAGGAACACTCAGCCCGGCAAAGCTTTCTTT. Translated: CSVRDRNTQPGKAFF.

The table lists this clone with a count of one. This chain links TRBV10-3 with TRBJ2-3; TRBD2 agrees at 8 bases. The CDR3 totals 15 residues. J was trimmed by 5 bases and V by 7 bases; bases with no gene match: 11. The germline gives CDR1 ENHRY, CDR2 SYGVKD. CDR3 amino acids: CAITKGSGRGDTQYF. In nucleotides, the CDR3 is TGTGCCATCACGAAAGGAAGCGGGAGAGGAGATACGCAGTATTTT.

The chain combines TRBV5-5 with TRBJ2-3, with a possible D match to TRBD1 (6 bases). With 0 bases removed from V and 4 bases from J, the gap between germline ends came to 12 bases. CDR1 is SGHKS and CDR2 is YYEKEE in the germline V gene (reference sequence). This CDR3 is built from 15 residues. This chain's CDR3 is CASSLGRGASDTQYF. CDR3 sequence (DNA): TGTGCCAGCAGCTTGGGCAGGGGTGCGTCAGATACGCAGTATTTT.

This chain uses TRBV5-4 with TRBJ1-1; perhaps TRBD1 as D (5 bases). Deletions cut 6 bases from V and 4 bases from J, with 10 bases between. The CDR3 sequence is 12 residues long. Germline V lookup: CDR1 SGHNT, CDR2 YYREEE (reference sequence). The CDR3 reads CASTKGVTEAFF. The CDR3 coding sequence is TGTGCCAGCACCAAAGGGGTCACTGAAGCTTTCTTT.

As concerns this clone: The junction and the germline gene differ at one end; a read error may be behind it. The chain combines TRBV7-9 with TRBJ1-2; D not certain. Germline V lookup: CDR1 SEHNR, CDR2 FQNEAQ (reference sequence). There are 8 residues in the CDR3. DNA for the CDR3: TGTTCCAGCAGCCCGTCCACCTTC. Translation: CSSSPSTF.

CDR3 nucleotide sequence: TGTGCCATCAGTTTACAGGGGACCAACACTGAAGCTTTCTTT. It encodes CAISLQGTNTEAFF. V gene TRBV10-3 combines with J gene TRBJ1-1, with 7 bases lining up with TRBD1. After removal of 5 bases from V and 2 bases from J, the junction contained 5 bases not matched to a gene. In germline, CDR1 is ENHRY, CDR2 SYGVKD. The length of the CDR3 is 14 residues.

This clone was detected once. CDR3 protein: CASSLLSGGVAKNIQYF. As DNA, the CDR3 is TGTGCCAGCAGCCTACTTAGCGGAGGGGTAGCCAAAAACATTCAGTACTTC. The genes are TRBV2 and TRBJ2-4; a weak D match, TRBD2 (6 bases). Germline V lookup: CDR1 SNHLY, CDR2 FYNNEI. This CDR3 contains 17 residues. The V gene lost 6 bases and the J gene lost 0 bases, with 18 bases spanning the gap.

The sample holds one count of this clone. This chain links TRBV5-1 with TRBJ2-7, with D possibly being TRBD1 (5 bases). Trimming shortened V by 1 base and J by 0 bases, and 8 bases separated the two germline ends. The germline gives CDR1 SGHRS, CDR2 YFSETQ. The CDR3 extends over 14 amino acids. The CDR3: CASSLSQGSYEQYF. The CDR3 DNA reads TGCGCCAGCAGCTTGAGTCAGGGCTCCTACGAGCAGTACTTC. The full variable domain, in which reference TRBV5-1 and TRBJ2-7 provide the parts outside the CDR3, is KAGVTQTPRYLIKTRGQQVTLSCSPISGHRSVSWYQQTPGQGLQFLFEYFSETQRNKGNFPGRFSGRQFSNSRSEMNVSTLELGDSALYLCASSLSQGSYEQYFGPGTRLTVT.

The rearrangement links TRBV6-5 to TRBJ2-1, with 7 bases fitting TRBD2. Trimming removed 1 base from V and 3 bases from J; junction bases left unmatched: 3. This CDR3 region has 15 residues. Germline V gene sequence: CDR1 MNHEY, CDR2 SVGAGI. The CDR3 DNA reads as TGTGCCAGCAGTTACTACCTAGCGGTCTACAATGAGCAGTTCTTC. Amino acids: CASSYYLAVYNEQFF.

The gene calls are TRBV11-3 and TRBJ2-3; TRBD2 matches 10 bases. V shed 5 bases, J shed 6 bases, and the junction held 14 bases outside the gene matches. This CDR3 comprises 17 residues. Germline loops: CDR1 SGHNT, CDR2 YENEEA. The CDR3 coding sequence is TGTGCCAGCAGCCCACTCAGGGGACTAGCGACCTGGGATACGCAGTATTTT. It is translated as CASSPLRGLATWDTQYF.

This clone came up a few times. The CDR3 sequence: CASSLARGDGYTF. The CDR3 DNA follows: TGTGCCAGCAGCTTGGCCAGGGGGGATGGCTACACCTTC. This chain uses TRBV5-6 with TRBJ1-2; 7 bases are shared with TRBD1. This CDR3 is 13 amino acids long. Germline CDR1 is SGHDT and CDR2 is YYEEEE. The J segment lost 6 bases and the V segment lost 0 bases, leaving 2 bases of the junction unmatched.

J is TRBJ2-5 and V is TRBV5-1, with TRBD2 identical over 7 bases. The trim removed 0 bases at V and 5 bases at J, leaving 4 bases unmatched. Germline CDR1 and CDR2: SGHRS and YFSETQ. CDR3 length: 14 amino acids. Here the CDR3 DNA reads TGCGCCAGCAGCTTGGCGGGGGGTTCGGAGACCCAGTACTTC. The encoded protein is CASSLAGGSETQYF. Combining the CDR3 with reference TRBV5-1 and TRBJ2-5 gives the whole variable domain KAGVTQTPRYLIKTRGQQVTLSCSPISGHRSVSWYQQTPGQGLQFLFEYFSETQRNKGNFPGRFSGRQFSNSRSEMNVSTLELGDSALYLCASSLAGGSETQYFGPGTRLLVL.